These T cell receptor beta chains were read from a single sample in a study of lymphopenia after photon versus proton radiotherapy. Profiled with immunoSEQ multiplex PCR; TCRdb holds only in-frame clones, not every one. Altogether 35,000 to 45,000 clones are present, approximately 80% being singletons, with the ten largest covering around 25%. Sample: peripheral blood, taken from a patient treated with proton-based radiotherapy. The source of these receptors is a woman between 65 and 79 years old with pancreatic cancer. CDR3s include the opening cysteine and the closing phenylalanine or tryptophan. D genes are given only for firm matches. The size field is filled for only some rows; it gives once, few, many or a size class.

j_gene: TRBJ2-1; d_gene: NA; abundance: NA; v_gene: TRBV19; CDR3nt: TGTGCCAGTGGAGGAGGGAGAGGTTCCTACAATGAGCAGTTCTTC; CDR3aa: CASGGGRGSYNEQFF
j_gene: TRBJ2-2; d_gene: NA; abundance: NA; v_gene: TRBV7-6; CDR3nt: TGTGCCAGCAGCCGCGTGGTTGTAGACACCGGGGAGCTGTTTTTT; CDR3aa: CASSRVVVDTGELFF
j_gene: TRBJ1-2; d_gene: NA; abundance: NA; v_gene: TRBV30; CDR3nt: TGTGCCTGGAGCCGAGGGACTCCCCAGGGGTATGGCTACACCTTC; CDR3aa: CAWSRGTPQGYGYTF
j_gene: TRBJ2-2; d_gene: TRBD1; abundance: once; v_gene: TRBV6-1; CDR3nt: TGTGCCAGCAAGGGGACAGGCGCGAACACCGGGGAGCTGTTTTTT; CDR3aa: CASKGTGANTGELFF
j_gene: TRBJ2-5; d_gene: NA; abundance: once; v_gene: TRBV6-5; CDR3nt: TGTGCCAGCAGTTACTCCGGGGGAGCGGTTCAAGAGACCCAGTACTTC; CDR3aa: CASSYSGGAVQETQYF
j_gene: TRBJ2-2; d_gene: NA; abundance: NA; v_gene: TRBV18; CDR3nt: TGTGCCAGCTCACCGAAGGACGGGGAGCTGTTTTTT; CDR3aa: CASSPKDGELFF
j_gene: TRBJ2-2; d_gene: NA; abundance: few; v_gene: TRBV2; CDR3nt: TGTGCCAGCAGTGTCAGGGGGGCCGGGGAGCTGTTTTTT; CDR3aa: CASSVRGAGELFF
j_gene: TRBJ2-5; d_gene: TRBD2; abundance: NA; v_gene: TRBV19; CDR3nt: TGTGCCAGTAGTCCCCGGACTAGCGGGAGACAAGAGACCCAGTACTTC; CDR3aa: CASSPRTSGRQETQYF
j_gene: TRBJ2-7; d_gene: NA; abundance: NA; v_gene: TRBV6-5; CDR3nt: TGTGCCAGCAGACTCCGGGACGGAAGCTCCTACGAGCAGTACTTC; CDR3aa: CASRLRDGSSYEQYF
j_gene: TRBJ2-1; d_gene: TRBD2; abundance: NA; v_gene: TRBV15; CDR3nt: TGTGCCACCAGCACGCGGACTAGCGGGGGTCCCTTTTTCTTC; CDR3aa: CATSTRTSGGPFFF
j_gene: TRBJ2-7; d_gene: NA; abundance: few; v_gene: TRBV2; CDR3nt: TGTGCCAGCCGGGTGAGGGGGAGGGAAGACGAGCAGTACTTC; CDR3aa: CASRVRGREDEQYF
j_gene: TRBJ1-2; d_gene: TRBD1; abundance: NA; v_gene: TRBV5-1; CDR3nt: TGCGCCAGCAGCCAGACAGGGGGCGAAGGCTATGGCTACACCTTC; CDR3aa: CASSQTGGEGYGYTF
j_gene: TRBJ2-1; d_gene: NA; abundance: NA; v_gene: TRBV15; CDR3nt: TGTGCCACCAGCCCCGGGCAACACGATTACAATGAGCAGTTCTTC; CDR3aa: CATSPGQHDYNEQFF
j_gene: TRBJ2-7; d_gene: NA; abundance: NA; v_gene: TRBV5-6; CDR3nt: TGTGCCAGCAGCCCGGGACCGGGGCGGAACGAGCAGTACTTC; CDR3aa: CASSPGPGRNEQYF
j_gene: TRBJ2-1; d_gene: TRBD2; abundance: NA; v_gene: TRBV5-6; CDR3nt: TGTGCCAGCAGCTGGGCTAGCGGGAGCGGGTACAATGAGCAGTTCTTC; CDR3aa: CASSWASGSGYNEQFF
j_gene: TRBJ1-2; d_gene: NA; abundance: few; v_gene: TRBV28; CDR3nt: TGTGCCAGCAGTTTATCTGGGCGGAACTATGGCTACACCTTC; CDR3aa: CASSLSGRNYGYTF
j_gene: TRBJ1-1; d_gene: NA; abundance: once; v_gene: TRBV7-9; CDR3nt: TGTGCCAGCGCCAGCAACGCAGTCGGTGCTTTCTTT; CDR3aa: CASASNAVGAFF
j_gene: TRBJ1-1; d_gene: NA; abundance: NA; v_gene: TRBV6-1; CDR3nt: TGTGCCAGCAGTGACCCATCGGGGGGCATGAACACTGAAGCTTTCTTT; CDR3aa: CASSDPSGGMNTEAFF
j_gene: TRBJ1-2; d_gene: NA; abundance: NA; v_gene: TRBV5-1; CDR3nt: TGCGCCAGCAACCCCGGGGACGGCTTTAACTATGGCTACACCTTC; CDR3aa: CASNPGDGFNYGYTF
j_gene: TRBJ1-1; d_gene: NA; abundance: NA; v_gene: TRBV12-5; CDR3nt: TGTGCTAGTGGTCCCACAGGGATCCACACTGAAGCTTTCTTT; CDR3aa: CASGPTGIHTEAFF
j_gene: TRBJ1-5; d_gene: NA; abundance: NA; v_gene: TRBV5-8; CDR3nt: TGTGCCAGCAGCTGGGGTCCAGGGGCGGGACAGCCCCAGCATTTT; CDR3aa: CASSWGPGAGQPQHF
j_gene: TRBJ2-7; d_gene: TRBD2; abundance: NA; v_gene: TRBV5-1; CDR3nt: TGCGCCAGCAGCTTGGAACTTATAGCGGGTGCCTACGAGCAGTACTTC; CDR3aa: CASSLELIAGAYEQYF
j_gene: TRBJ2-2; d_gene: NA; abundance: NA; v_gene: TRBV2; CDR3nt: TGTGCCAGCAGGGGGGTGCGGGAAACCGGGGAGCTGTTTTTT; CDR3aa: CASRGVRETGELFF
j_gene: TRBJ2-4; d_gene: TRBD2; abundance: NA; v_gene: TRBV18; CDR3nt: TGTGCCAGCTCACCAGAAACGGGGGGGGCCAAAAACATTCAGTACTTC; CDR3aa: CASSPETGGAKNIQYF
j_gene: TRBJ2-1; d_gene: TRBD2; abundance: few; v_gene: TRBV29-1; CDR3nt: TGCAGCGTTGACAGCGGGAGAGGGTACAATGAGCAGTTCTTC; CDR3aa: CSVDSGRGYNEQFF
j_gene: TRBJ2-3; d_gene: TRBD1; abundance: NA; v_gene: TRBV14; CDR3nt: TGTGCCAGCAGCCAAGTGGGACAGGGGAGCCCAGATACGCAGTATTTT; CDR3aa: CASSQVGQGSPDTQYF
j_gene: TRBJ2-7; d_gene: NA; abundance: NA; v_gene: TRBV18; CDR3nt: TGTGCCAGCTCACCACCGTTGGGGGACCCCTACGAGCAGTACTTC; CDR3aa: CASSPPLGDPYEQYF
j_gene: TRBJ2-7; d_gene: TRBD1; abundance: once; v_gene: TRBV5-6; CDR3nt: TGTGCCAGCAGCTTGGGTTGGGGACAGGAATACGAGCAGTACTTC; CDR3aa: CASSLGWGQEYEQYF
j_gene: TRBJ1-4; d_gene: NA; abundance: NA; v_gene: TRBV28; CDR3nt: TGTGCCACCTTGGGGGCGGCTCATAATGAAAAACTGTTTTTT; CDR3aa: CATLGAAHNEKLFF
j_gene: TRBJ2-2; d_gene: NA; abundance: NA; v_gene: TRBV19; CDR3nt: TGTGCCAGTAGCTCCCCTCAATTGCGAACCGGGGAGCTGTTTTTT; CDR3aa: CASSSPQLRTGELFF
j_gene: TRBJ2-7; d_gene: TRBD1; abundance: NA; v_gene: TRBV6-5; CDR3nt: TGTGCCAGCAGACCGACAGGGTTCTACGAGCAGTACTTC; CDR3aa: CASRPTGFYEQYF
j_gene: TRBJ2-6; d_gene: TRBD1; abundance: NA; v_gene: TRBV19; CDR3nt: TGTGCCAGTAGCTCGGACAGGGCGGGGGCCAACGTCCTGACTTTC; CDR3aa: CASSSDRAGANVLTF
j_gene: TRBJ2-1; d_gene: TRBD1; abundance: once; v_gene: TRBV28; CDR3nt: TGTGCCAGCAGTTTTATCCGGGACAGCAACAATGAGCAGTTCTTC; CDR3aa: CASSFIRDSNNEQFF
j_gene: TRBJ1-2; d_gene: NA; abundance: NA; v_gene: TRBV6-1; CDR3nt: TGTGCCATTGTCCCTGGGCCAGGGAAGGAGGGCTACACCTTC; CDR3aa: CAIVPGPGKEGYTF
j_gene: TRBJ2-5; d_gene: NA; abundance: few; v_gene: TRBV5-1; CDR3nt: TGCGCCAGCAGCTTGTCCGGGGCAGGGAAAGAGACCCAGTACTTC; CDR3aa: CASSLSGAGKETQYF
j_gene: TRBJ2-5; d_gene: TRBD1; abundance: NA; v_gene: TRBV28; CDR3nt: TGTGCCAGCAGTTTAGTCGGGGGGACAGGGTTTGAGACCCAGTACTTC; CDR3aa: CASSLVGGTGFETQYF
j_gene: TRBJ2-6; d_gene: TRBD1; abundance: NA; v_gene: TRBV5-1; CDR3nt: TGCGCCAGCGAACAGGGGGCTGGGGCCAACGTCCTGACTTTC; CDR3aa: CASEQGAGANVLTF
j_gene: TRBJ2-7; d_gene: NA; abundance: NA; v_gene: TRBV20-1; CDR3nt: TGCAGTGCTGCTATTAGTGACGAGCAGTACTTC; CDR3aa: CSAAISDEQYF
j_gene: TRBJ2-3; d_gene: TRBD2; abundance: once; v_gene: TRBV6-1; CDR3nt: TGTGCCAGCAGTGTAACTAGCGGGACCGTAGATACGCAGTATTTT; CDR3aa: CASSVTSGTVDTQYF
j_gene: TRBJ1-4; d_gene: NA; abundance: few; v_gene: TRBV5-1; CDR3nt: TGCGCCAGCAGCTTGTCGGTCCAGGGTGATAATGAAAAACTGTTTTTT; CDR3aa: CASSLSVQGDNEKLFF
j_gene: TRBJ2-3; d_gene: NA; abundance: NA; v_gene: TRBV6-5; CDR3nt: TGTGCCAGCAGGCCCCCTGGGTTAGATACGCAGTATTTT; CDR3aa: CASRPPGLDTQYF
j_gene: TRBJ2-7; d_gene: NA; abundance: NA; v_gene: TRBV30; CDR3nt: TGTGCCTGGAGTGTTGGAGGGGACGCCTACGAGCAGTACTTC; CDR3aa: CAWSVGGDAYEQYF